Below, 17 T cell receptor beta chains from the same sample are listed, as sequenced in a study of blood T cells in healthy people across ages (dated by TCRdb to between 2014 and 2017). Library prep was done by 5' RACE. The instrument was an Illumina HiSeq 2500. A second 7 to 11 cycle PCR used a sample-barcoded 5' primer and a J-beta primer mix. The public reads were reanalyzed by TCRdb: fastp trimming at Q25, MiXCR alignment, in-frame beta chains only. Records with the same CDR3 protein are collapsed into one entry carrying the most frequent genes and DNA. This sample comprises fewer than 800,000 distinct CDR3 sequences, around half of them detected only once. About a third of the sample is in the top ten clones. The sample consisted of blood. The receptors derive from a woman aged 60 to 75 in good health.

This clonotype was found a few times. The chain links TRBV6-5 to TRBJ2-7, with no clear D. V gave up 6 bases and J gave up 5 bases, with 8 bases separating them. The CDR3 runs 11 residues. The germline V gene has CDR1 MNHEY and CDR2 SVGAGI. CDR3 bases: TGTGCCAGCAGCCGCCATCACGAGCAGTACTTC. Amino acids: CASSRHHEQYF.

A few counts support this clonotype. The CDR3 protein is CAITTPGLVKFF. The CDR3, as DNA: TGTGCCATCACTACTCCGGGACTAGTAAAGTTCTTC. The chain links TRBV10-3 to TRBJ2-1; 8 bases are shared with TRBD2. J was trimmed by 14 bases and V by 7 bases; bases with no gene match: 10. CDR1 and CDR2 (germline): ENHRY, SYGVKD. The CDR3 is 12 amino acids.

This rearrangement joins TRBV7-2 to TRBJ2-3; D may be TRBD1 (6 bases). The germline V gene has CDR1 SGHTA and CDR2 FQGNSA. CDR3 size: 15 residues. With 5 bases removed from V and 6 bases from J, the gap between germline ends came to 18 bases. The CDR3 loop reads CASSPRDTELDTQYF. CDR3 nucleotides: TGTGCCAGCAGCCCCCGGGACACTGAATTGGATACGCAGTATTTT.

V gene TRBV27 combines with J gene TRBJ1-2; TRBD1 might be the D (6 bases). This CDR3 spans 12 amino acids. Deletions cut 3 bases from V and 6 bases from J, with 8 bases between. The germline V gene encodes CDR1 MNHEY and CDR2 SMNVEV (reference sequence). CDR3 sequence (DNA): TGTGCCAGCAGTTTGGGGGGGCATGGCTACACCTTC. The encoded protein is CASSLGGHGYTF.

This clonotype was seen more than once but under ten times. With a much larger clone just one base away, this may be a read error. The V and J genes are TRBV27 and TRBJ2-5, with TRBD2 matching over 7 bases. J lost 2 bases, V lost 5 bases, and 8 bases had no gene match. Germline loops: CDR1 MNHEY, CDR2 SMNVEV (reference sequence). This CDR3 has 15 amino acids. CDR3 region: CASSTDLAEQETQYF. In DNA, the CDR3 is TGTGCCAGCAGTACCGATCTAGCGGAACAAGAGACCCAGTACTTC.

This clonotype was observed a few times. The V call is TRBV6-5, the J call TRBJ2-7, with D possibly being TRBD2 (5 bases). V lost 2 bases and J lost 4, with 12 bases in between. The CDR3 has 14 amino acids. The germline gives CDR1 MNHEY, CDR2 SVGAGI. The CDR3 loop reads CASSYRDPNYEQYF. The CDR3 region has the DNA TGTGCCAGCAGTTACCGGGATCCCAATTACGAGCAGTACTTC.

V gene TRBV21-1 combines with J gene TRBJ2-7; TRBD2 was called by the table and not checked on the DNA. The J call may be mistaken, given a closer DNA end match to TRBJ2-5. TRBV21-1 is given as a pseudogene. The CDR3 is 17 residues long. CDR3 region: CASEGGGMTSNQETQYF. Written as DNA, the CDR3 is TGTGCCAGTGAAGGAGGGGGTATGACTAGCAACCAAGAGACCCAGTACTTC.

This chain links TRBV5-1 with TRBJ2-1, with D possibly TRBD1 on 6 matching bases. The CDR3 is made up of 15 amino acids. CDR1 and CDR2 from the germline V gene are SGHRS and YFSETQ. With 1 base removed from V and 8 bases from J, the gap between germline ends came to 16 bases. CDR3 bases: TGCGCCAGCAGCTTGCAGGGGACCTTATGGGATGAGCAGTTCTTC. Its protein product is CASSLQGTLWDEQFF. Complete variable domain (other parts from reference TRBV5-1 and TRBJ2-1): KAGVTQTPRYLIKTRGQQVTLSCSPISGHRSVSWYQQTPGQGLQFLFEYFSETQRNKGNFPGRFSGRQFSNSRSEMNVSTLELGDSALYLCASSLQGTLWDEQFFGPGTRLTVL.

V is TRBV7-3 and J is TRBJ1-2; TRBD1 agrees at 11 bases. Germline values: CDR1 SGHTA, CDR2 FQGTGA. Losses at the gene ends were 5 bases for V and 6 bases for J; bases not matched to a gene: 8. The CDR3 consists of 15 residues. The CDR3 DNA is TGTGCCAGCAGCACTCGGACAGGGGGCAACGATGGCTACACCTTC. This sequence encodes CASSTRTGGNDGYTF.

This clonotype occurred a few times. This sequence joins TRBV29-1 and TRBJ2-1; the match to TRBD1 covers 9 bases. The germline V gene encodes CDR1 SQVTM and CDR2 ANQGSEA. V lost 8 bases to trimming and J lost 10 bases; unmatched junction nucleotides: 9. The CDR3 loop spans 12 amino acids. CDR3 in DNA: TGCAGCATAGTAAGGACAGGGGTAGAGCAGTTCTTC. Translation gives CSIVRTGVEQFF.

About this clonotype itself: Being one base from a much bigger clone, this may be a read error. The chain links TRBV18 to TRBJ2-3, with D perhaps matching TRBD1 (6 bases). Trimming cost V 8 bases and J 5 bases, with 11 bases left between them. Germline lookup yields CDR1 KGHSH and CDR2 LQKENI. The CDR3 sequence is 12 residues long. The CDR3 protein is CASPQGGDTQYF. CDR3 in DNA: TGTGCCAGCCCACAAGGGGGAGATACGCAGTATTTT.

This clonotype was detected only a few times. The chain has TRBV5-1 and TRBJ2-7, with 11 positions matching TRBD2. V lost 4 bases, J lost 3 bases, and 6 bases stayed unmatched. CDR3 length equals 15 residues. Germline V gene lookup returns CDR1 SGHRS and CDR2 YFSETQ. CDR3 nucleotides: TGCGCCAGCAGCAGGGCTGGGACTAGCGGCTACGAGCAGTACTTC. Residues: CASSRAGTSGYEQYF.

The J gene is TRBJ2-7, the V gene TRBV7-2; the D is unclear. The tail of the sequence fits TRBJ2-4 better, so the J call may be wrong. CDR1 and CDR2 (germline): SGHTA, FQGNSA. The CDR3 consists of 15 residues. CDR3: CASSLHGQPPVIQYF. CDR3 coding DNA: TGTGCCAGCAGCTTACATGGTCAGCCTCCGGTCATTCAGTACTTC.

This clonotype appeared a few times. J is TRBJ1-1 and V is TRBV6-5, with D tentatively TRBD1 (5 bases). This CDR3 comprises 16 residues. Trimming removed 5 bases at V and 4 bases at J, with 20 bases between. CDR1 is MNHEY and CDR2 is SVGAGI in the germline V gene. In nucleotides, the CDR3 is TGTGCCAGCAGTAGGGACGCAAGGAGGTGGGTCACTGAAGCTTTCTTT. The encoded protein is CASSRDARRWVTEAFF.

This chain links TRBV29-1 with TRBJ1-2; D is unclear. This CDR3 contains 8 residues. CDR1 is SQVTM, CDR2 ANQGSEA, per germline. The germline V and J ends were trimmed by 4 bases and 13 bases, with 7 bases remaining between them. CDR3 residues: CSVGESTF. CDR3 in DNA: TGCAGCGTTGGGGAGAGCACCTTC.

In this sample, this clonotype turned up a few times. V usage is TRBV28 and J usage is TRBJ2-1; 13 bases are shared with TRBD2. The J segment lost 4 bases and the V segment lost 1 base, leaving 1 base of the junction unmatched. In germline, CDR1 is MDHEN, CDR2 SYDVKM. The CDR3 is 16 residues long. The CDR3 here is CASSLSTSGGYNEQFF. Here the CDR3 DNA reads TGTGCCAGCAGTTTATCGACTAGCGGGGGGTACAATGAGCAGTTCTTC. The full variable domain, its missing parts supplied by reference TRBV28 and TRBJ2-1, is DVKVTQSSRYLVKRTGEKVFLECVQDMDHENMFWYRQDPGLGLRLIYFSYDVKMKEKGDIPEGYSVSREKKERFSLILESASTNQTSMYLCASSLSTSGGYNEQFFGPGTRLTVL.

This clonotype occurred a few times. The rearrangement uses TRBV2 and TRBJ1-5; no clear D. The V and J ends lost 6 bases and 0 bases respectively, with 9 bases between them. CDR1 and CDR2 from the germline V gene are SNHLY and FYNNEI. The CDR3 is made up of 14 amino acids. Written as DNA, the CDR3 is TGTGCCAGCAGGGGAGATTATAGCAATCAGCCCCAGCATTTT. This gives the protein CASRGDYSNQPQHF.